This T cell receptor beta chain came from a study of T cell responses to AZD1222 COVID-19 vaccine. Findings of the study overall: There were repertoire samples only from the period after the peak T cell response.

Clones were read by immunoSEQ multiplex PCR, and TCRdb kept only the in-frame ones, dropping some. The profile covers 60,000 to 80,000 clones, with less than 85% appearing a single time and less than 50% taken by the ten largest. With respect to this clone: The antigen is not known.

In germline, CDR1 is MNHNS, CDR2 SASEGT. CDR3 size: 13 residues. Trimming shortened V by 2 bases and J by 4 bases, and 8 bases separated the two germline ends. The clonotype comes from an adult who received the AZD1222 COVID-19 vaccine. The sequenced sample was peripheral blood, obtained 28 days after the second AZD1222 dose. This chain uses TRBV6-1 with TRBJ1-2, with D unresolved. CDR3 amino acids: CASSETTAYGYTF. The CDR3 coding sequence is TGTGCCAGCAGTGAAACCACGGCCTATGGCTACACCTTC.